These T cell receptor beta chains were read from a single sample in a study of cytomegalovirus exposure and HLA in healthy donors. Libraries were prepared by immunoSEQ multiplex PCR; TCRdb keeps only in-frame clonotypes and omits some of them. The table lists some 120,000 clones, around three quarters of them singletons. The sequenced sample consisted of PBMCs. The receptors originated from a male donor in good health and CMV-seronegative. Each CDR3 is given with its conserved first and last residue. D genes are given only for firm matches. Size tells how often a clone was seen (once, few, many) or the class of an expanded clone, and some rows leave it out.

D gene: -; V gene: TRBV7-3; J gene: TRBJ2-6; clone size: -; CDR3 protein: CASSADPGHLSGANVLTF; CDR3 DNA: TGTGCCAGCAGCGCCGACCCGGGACACCTCTCTGGGGCCAACGTCCTGACTTTC
D gene: -; V gene: TRBV9; J gene: TRBJ1-5; clone size: -; CDR3 protein: CASSVGESNQPQHF; CDR3 DNA: TGTGCCAGCAGCGTAGGGGAGAGCAATCAGCCCCAGCATTTT
D gene: -; V gene: TRBV5-1; J gene: TRBJ2-5; clone size: -; CDR3 protein: CASSARAETQYF; CDR3 DNA: TGCGCCAGCAGCGCGCGGGCAGAGACCCAGTACTTC
D gene: -; V gene: TRBV6-6; J gene: TRBJ1-5; clone size: few; CDR3 protein: CASSSDQPQHF; CDR3 DNA: TGTGCCAGCAGTTCAGATCAGCCCCAGCATTTT
D gene: -; V gene: TRBV6-5; J gene: TRBJ1-5; clone size: -; CDR3 protein: CASSLAGATNQPQHF; CDR3 DNA: TGTGCCAGCAGTCTAGCAGGGGCGACCAATCAGCCCCAGCATTTT
D gene: -; V gene: TRBV11-2; J gene: TRBJ2-5; clone size: -; CDR3 protein: CASSLEQGPFETQYF; CDR3 DNA: TGTGCCAGCAGCCTAGAACAGGGTCCGTTCGAGACCCAGTACTTC
D gene: TRBD1; V gene: TRBV9; J gene: TRBJ1-6; clone size: -; CDR3 protein: CASSERQGGSPLHF; CDR3 DNA: TGTGCCAGCAGCGAGAGACAGGGTGGCTCACCCCTCCACTTT
D gene: TRBD1; V gene: TRBV6-5; J gene: TRBJ1-1; clone size: -; CDR3 protein: CARRTGKMNTEAFF; CDR3 DNA: TGTGCCAGACGGACAGGGAAGATGAACACTGAAGCTTTCTTT
D gene: -; V gene: TRBV19; J gene: TRBJ1-5; clone size: -; CDR3 protein: CASPGQKYSNQPQHF; CDR3 DNA: TGTGCCAGCCCAGGACAGAAGTATAGCAATCAGCCCCAGCATTTT
D gene: TRBD2; V gene: TRBV5-4; J gene: TRBJ2-2; clone size: -; CDR3 protein: CASSPGLAGGSNTGELFF; CDR3 DNA: TGTGCCAGCAGCCCGGGACTAGCGGGAGGATCCAACACCGGGGAGCTGTTTTTT
D gene: -; V gene: TRBV9; J gene: TRBJ1-3; clone size: -; CDR3 protein: CASSVASSRGNTIYF; CDR3 DNA: TGTGCCAGCAGCGTAGCGAGTTCCAGGGGAAACACCATATATTTT
D gene: -; V gene: TRBV5-4; J gene: TRBJ1-5; clone size: -; CDR3 protein: CASSQDFGRGDQPQHF; CDR3 DNA: TGCGCCAGCAGCCAAGATTTTGGCAGGGGTGATCAGCCCCAGCATTTT
D gene: -; V gene: TRBV6-4; J gene: TRBJ1-1; clone size: once; CDR3 protein: CASSTEKNTEAFF; CDR3 DNA: TGTGCCAGCAGTACAGAAAAGAACACTGAAGCTTTCTTT
D gene: -; V gene: TRBV5-1; J gene: TRBJ2-1; clone size: few; CDR3 protein: CASSPLSSAIHYNEQFF; CDR3 DNA: TGCGCCAGCAGCCCTCTATCTAGCGCGATTCACTACAATGAGCAGTTCTTC
D gene: TRBD1; V gene: TRBV5-1; J gene: TRBJ2-7; clone size: -; CDR3 protein: CASSLGSVGQGAIYEQYF; CDR3 DNA: TGCGCCAGCAGCTTGGGGAGTGTGGGACAGGGGGCGATCTACGAGCAGTACTTC
D gene: TRBD1; V gene: TRBV4-2; J gene: TRBJ1-5; clone size: -; CDR3 protein: CASSHAWGGQGNQPQHF; CDR3 DNA: TGTGCCAGCAGCCACGCCTGGGGTGGACAGGGCAATCAGCCCCAGCATTTT
D gene: -; V gene: TRBV5-1; J gene: TRBJ2-2; clone size: -; CDR3 protein: CASRQGMDTGELFF; CDR3 DNA: TGCGCCAGCAGGCAGGGGATGGACACCGGGGAGCTGTTTTTT
D gene: -; V gene: TRBV7-2; J gene: TRBJ1-1; clone size: -; CDR3 protein: CASSLLGGEGAFF; CDR3 DNA: TGTGCCAGCAGCTTACTCGGTGGCGAGGGTGCTTTCTTT
D gene: -; V gene: TRBV6-5; J gene: TRBJ1-4; clone size: -; CDR3 protein: CASSRVSTNEKLFF; CDR3 DNA: TGTGCCAGCAGTCGGGTGTCGACTAATGAAAAACTGTTTTTT
D gene: -; V gene: TRBV6-1; J gene: TRBJ1-5; clone size: few; CDR3 protein: CASRAGEGSPQHF; CDR3 DNA: TGTGCCAGCAGGGCAGGGGAGGGGAGTCCCCAGCACTTT
D gene: TRBD1; V gene: TRBV15; J gene: TRBJ1-6; clone size: -; CDR3 protein: CATSIGSGTGYSPLHF; CDR3 DNA: TGTGCCACCAGCATAGGCTCCGGGACAGGGTATTCACCCCTCCACTTT
D gene: TRBD2; V gene: TRBV9; J gene: TRBJ2-1; clone size: -; CDR3 protein: CASSVESGGLYNEQFF; CDR3 DNA: TGTGCCAGCAGCGTAGAAAGCGGGGGCCTTTACAATGAGCAGTTCTTC
D gene: TRBD1; V gene: TRBV30; J gene: TRBJ1-5; clone size: -; CDR3 protein: CAWSLEQGAKLGQPQHF; CDR3 DNA: TGTGCCTGGAGTTTGGAGCAGGGGGCGAAGTTGGGACAGCCCCAGCATTTT
D gene: TRBD2; V gene: TRBV4-3; J gene: TRBJ2-2; clone size: -; CDR3 protein: CASSQERTSLGGELFF; CDR3 DNA: TGCGCCAGCAGCCAAGAAAGGACTAGCCTTGGCGGGGAGCTGTTTTTT
D gene: TRBD1; V gene: TRBV18; J gene: TRBJ2-5; clone size: -; CDR3 protein: CASSPRQGETQYF; CDR3 DNA: TGTGCCAGCTCACCCCGACAGGGGGAGACCCAGTACTTC
D gene: -; V gene: TRBV18; J gene: TRBJ2-6; clone size: once; CDR3 protein: CASSPPGLSGANGLTF; CDR3 DNA: TGTGCCAGCTCACCACCCGGGCTCTCTGGGGCCAACGGCCTGACTTTC
D gene: TRBD1; V gene: TRBV5-1; J gene: TRBJ2-7; clone size: -; CDR3 protein: CASRPGQGRDEQYF; CDR3 DNA: TGCGCCAGCAGACCGGGACAGGGGAGAGACGAGCAGTACTTC
D gene: -; V gene: TRBV7-9; J gene: TRBJ2-1; clone size: once; CDR3 protein: CASSLGETADNEQFF; CDR3 DNA: TGTGCCAGCAGCTTAGGCGAGACAGCAGACAATGAGCAGTTCTTC
D gene: -; V gene: TRBV19; J gene: TRBJ2-3; clone size: few; CDR3 protein: CASSATPASATTDTQYF; CDR3 DNA: TGTGCCAGTAGTGCCACGCCAGCTAGCGCAACAACAGATACGCAGTATTTT
D gene: TRBD1; V gene: TRBV5-4; J gene: TRBJ2-5; clone size: -; CDR3 protein: CASSPDRKETQYF; CDR3 DNA: TGTGCCAGCAGCCCGGACAGGAAAGAGACCCAGTACTTC
D gene: -; V gene: TRBV5-8; J gene: TRBJ2-7; clone size: -; CDR3 protein: CASESRGIYEQYF; CDR3 DNA: TGTGCCAGCGAGTCGAGGGGGATTTACGAGCAGTACTTC
D gene: TRBD1; V gene: TRBV5-1; J gene: TRBJ2-7; clone size: few; CDR3 protein: CASSLNPGQRYEQYF; CDR3 DNA: TGCGCCAGCAGCTTAAACCCGGGACAGCGCTACGAGCAGTACTTC
D gene: -; V gene: TRBV6-5; J gene: TRBJ2-7; clone size: -; CDR3 protein: CASRKYEDSYEQYF; CDR3 DNA: TGTGCCAGCAGGAAGTACGAGGATTCCTACGAGCAGTACTTC
D gene: -; V gene: TRBV10-1; J gene: TRBJ2-1; clone size: few; CDR3 protein: CASSEMLGGEQFF; CDR3 DNA: TGCGCCAGCAGTGAGATGCTTGGAGGTGAGCAGTTCTTC
D gene: -; V gene: TRBV5-1; J gene: TRBJ1-1; clone size: once; CDR3 protein: CASSLGTATEAFF; CDR3 DNA: TGCGCCAGCAGCTTGGGAACAGCCACTGAAGCTTTCTTT
D gene: -; V gene: TRBV18; J gene: TRBJ2-5; clone size: -; CDR3 protein: CASSLRLQETQYF; CDR3 DNA: TGTGCCAGCTCACTTAGACTACAAGAGACCCAGTACTTC
D gene: TRBD2; V gene: TRBV6-4; J gene: TRBJ2-7; clone size: -; CDR3 protein: CASSELAGGVNEQYF; CDR3 DNA: TGTGCCAGCAGTGAGCTAGCGGGGGGAGTCAACGAGCAGTACTTC
D gene: -; V gene: TRBV5-4; J gene: TRBJ2-7; clone size: -; CDR3 protein: CASSLGTDYEQYF; CDR3 DNA: TGTGCCAGCAGCTTGGGGACAGACTACGAGCAGTACTTC
D gene: -; V gene: TRBV6-5; J gene: TRBJ1-5; clone size: -; CDR3 protein: CASSYGGGQPQHF; CDR3 DNA: TGTGCCAGCAGTTACGGGGGGGGACAGCCCCAGCATTTT
D gene: -; V gene: TRBV7-9; J gene: TRBJ1-4; clone size: -; CDR3 protein: CASSSNAGATNEKLFF; CDR3 DNA: TGTGCCAGCAGCTCCAACGCGGGTGCAACTAATGAAAAACTGTTTTTT
D gene: -; V gene: TRBV11-3; J gene: TRBJ2-7; clone size: -; CDR3 protein: CASSLGSGTHEQYF; CDR3 DNA: TGTGCCAGCAGCTTAGGGTCAGGGACACACGAGCAGTACTTC
D gene: -; V gene: TRBV19; J gene: TRBJ1-1; clone size: few; CDR3 protein: CASSILGRDTEAFF; CDR3 DNA: TGTGCCAGTAGTATCCTCGGGAGGGACACTGAAGCTTTCTTT
D gene: -; V gene: TRBV6-5; J gene: TRBJ2-6; clone size: -; CDR3 protein: CASRDRLSGANGLTF; CDR3 DNA: TGTGCCAGCAGGGATCGACTCTCTGGGGCCAACGGCCTGACTTTC
D gene: -; V gene: TRBV6-5; J gene: TRBJ1-2; clone size: -; CDR3 protein: CASSSTNNYGYTF; CDR3 DNA: TGTGCCAGCAGCTCCACAAACAACTATGGCTACACCTTC
D gene: -; V gene: TRBV5-1; J gene: TRBJ2-6; clone size: -; CDR3 protein: CASSAELTTGRGGANGLTF; CDR3 DNA: TGCGCCAGCAGCGCCGAGCTAACCACAGGGAGGGGTGGGGCCAACGGCCTGACTTTC
D gene: -; V gene: TRBV5-1; J gene: TRBJ2-5; clone size: -; CDR3 protein: CASSLQGETQYF; CDR3 DNA: TGCGCCAGCAGCTTGCAGGGGGAGACCCAGTACTTC
D gene: TRBD1; V gene: TRBV18; J gene: TRBJ2-3; clone size: -; CDR3 protein: CASSPDRAPQYF; CDR3 DNA: TGTGCCAGCTCACCTGACAGGGCACCTCAGTATTTT
D gene: TRBD1; V gene: TRBV29-1; J gene: TRBJ2-1; clone size: -; CDR3 protein: CSVERDRGFSHEQFF; CDR3 DNA: TGCAGCGTTGAAAGGGACAGGGGATTCTCCCATGAGCAGTTCTTC
D gene: TRBD1; V gene: TRBV27; J gene: TRBJ1-5; clone size: -; CDR3 protein: CASSPTGGYQPQHF; CDR3 DNA: TGTGCCAGCAGTCCTACAGGGGGGTATCAGCCCCAGCATTTT
D gene: TRBD1; V gene: TRBV5-1; J gene: TRBJ1-4; clone size: few; CDR3 protein: CASSLQGAQEKLFF; CDR3 DNA: TGCGCCAGCAGCCTACAGGGGGCGCAGGAAAAACTGTTTTTT
D gene: TRBD1; V gene: TRBV5-1; J gene: TRBJ2-7; clone size: -; CDR3 protein: CASSTGTGSYEQYF; CDR3 DNA: TGCGCCAGCAGCACCGGGACAGGGAGTTACGAGCAGTACTTC
D gene: TRBD2; V gene: TRBV5-1; J gene: TRBJ2-3; clone size: once; CDR3 protein: CASSMGGSTNTQYF; CDR3 DNA: TGCGCCAGCAGCATGGGCGGGAGTACGAATACGCAGTATTTT
D gene: -; V gene: TRBV15; J gene: TRBJ2-7; clone size: few; CDR3 protein: CATSRAGMGSEQYF; CDR3 DNA: TGTGCCACCAGCAGAGCAGGAATGGGCTCCGAGCAGTACTTC
D gene: -; V gene: TRBV19; J gene: TRBJ2-3; clone size: -; CDR3 protein: CASSRAGPDTQYF; CDR3 DNA: TGTGCCAGTAGTCGGGCGGGACCAGATACGCAGTATTTT
D gene: -; V gene: TRBV19; J gene: TRBJ2-7; clone size: few; CDR3 protein: CASSTSGIYHEQYF; CDR3 DNA: TGTGCCAGTAGTACCTCCGGGATCTACCACGAGCAGTACTTC
D gene: -; V gene: TRBV5-1; J gene: TRBJ1-4; clone size: once; CDR3 protein: CASSWTSTNEKLFF; CDR3 DNA: TGCGCCAGCAGCTGGACATCAACTAATGAAAAACTGTTTTTT
D gene: TRBD2; V gene: TRBV18; J gene: TRBJ2-7; clone size: -; CDR3 protein: CASSPLLAGGPREQYF; CDR3 DNA: TGTGCCAGCTCACCACTTCTAGCGGGGGGGCCGCGGGAGCAGTACTTC
D gene: TRBD2; V gene: TRBV4-2; J gene: TRBJ2-3; clone size: -; CDR3 protein: CASSQDREAGGDTQYF; CDR3 DNA: TGTGCCAGCAGCCAAGATCGAGAAGCGGGGGGAGATACGCAGTATTTT
D gene: -; V gene: TRBV7-6; J gene: TRBJ1-6; clone size: -; CDR3 protein: CASSLTAGDSPLHF; CDR3 DNA: TGTGCCAGCAGCTTGACCGCCGGAGATTCACCCCTCCACTTT